These 14 T cell receptor beta chains came from one sample sequenced in a study of shared clonotypes between healthy human individuals. The table came from immunoSEQ multiplex PCR; TCRdb's copy has only in-frame clones and leaves some out. This table has approximately 400,000 clones, 90% to 98% appearing once. Sequencing was carried out using memory CD8+ T cells sorted from blood. Specified subset: CD45RO+ cells pooled with CCR7-negative TemRA cells. Receptor source: a man aged 25 to 40 in good health.

J is TRBJ1-1 and V is TRBV6-6; D ambiguous. The CDR3 sequence is 15 residues long. CDR1 and CDR2 (germline): MNHNY, SVGAGI (reference sequence). Between the trimmed V and J ends, which lost 0 bases and 2 bases, there was a span of 10 bases. The CDR3: CASSYSDRGNTEAFF. DNA for the CDR3: TGTGCCAGCAGTTACTCGGACCGGGGAAACACTGAAGCTTTCTTT.

This chain links TRBV6-1 with TRBJ2-7; TRBD2 might be the D (5 bases). The length of the CDR3 is 17 residues. The germline CDR1 and CDR2 sequences are MNHNS and SASEGT. Trimming removed 2 bases at V and 0 bases at J, with 17 bases between. The CDR3 here is CASSESLTGIPSYEQYF. In nucleotides, the CDR3 is TGTGCCAGCAGTGAATCTCTGACCGGGATTCCCTCCTACGAGCAGTACTTC.

This clone was detected once. The gene calls are TRBV9 and TRBJ2-3; 8 bases map to TRBD1. Per the germline V gene, CDR1 is SGDLS and CDR2 is YYNGEE. This CDR3 comprises 14 residues. J gave up 4 bases and V 4 bases, and 5 bases lay outside the gene matches. Written as DNA, the CDR3 is TGTGCCAGCAGCACGTCAGGGGGCGCAGATACGCAGTATTTT. Amino acids: CASSTSGGADTQYF.

The gene calls are TRBV4-1 and TRBJ2-3; 10 nucleotides match TRBD2. Germline V lookup: CDR1 MGHRA, CDR2 YSYEKL. With 0 bases clipped from V and 5 bases from J, the junction kept 5 bases outside the gene matches. There are 16 residues in the CDR3. The CDR3: CASSQDLAGAGDTQYF. CDR3 coding DNA: TGCGCCAGCAGCCAAGATCTAGCGGGAGCTGGAGATACGCAGTATTTT.

V gene TRBV7-2 combines with J gene TRBJ2-5, with 15 bases aligning to TRBD2. The CDR3 contains 18 residues. Germline loops: CDR1 SGHTA, CDR2 FQGNSA. With V trimmed by 5 bases and J by 5 bases, 12 bases remained unmatched. The CDR3 sequence is CASSNPGLAGGPGETQYF. The CDR3 coding sequence is TGTGCCAGCAGCAATCCGGGACTAGCGGGAGGACCGGGGGAGACCCAGTACTTC.

This chain uses TRBV27 with TRBJ1-2; TRBD1 agrees at 10 bases. After removal of 0 bases from V and 8 bases from J, the junction contained 6 bases not matched to a gene. Per germline, CDR1 MNHEY and CDR2 SMNVEV (reference sequence). The CDR3 consists of 15 residues. The CDR3 sequence: CASSLSRTGGVGYTF. The CDR3 DNA reads TGTGCCAGCAGTTTATCCCGGACAGGGGGTGTAGGCTACACCTTC.

The chain couples TRBV5-1 to TRBJ2-1; 8 bases map to TRBD2. Germline V gene data show CDR1 as SGHRS and CDR2 as YFSETQ. J gave up 3 bases and V 2 bases, and 7 bases lay outside the gene matches. This CDR3 spans 16 amino acids. The CDR3, as DNA: TGCGCCAGCAGCTTTTCTTTAGCGGGAAACTACAATGAGCAGTTCTTC. Residues: CASSFSLAGNYNEQFF.

The chain is built from TRBV6-1 and TRBJ2-7, with unresolved D. Germline loops: CDR1 MNHNS, CDR2 SASEGT. The V end was cut by 7 bases, the J end by 0 bases, with 10 bases between. The CDR3 has 13 amino acids. The CDR3 reads CASISRSSYEQYF. The CDR3 DNA reads as TGTGCCAGCATTAGTAGGTCCTCCTACGAGCAGTACTTC.

The rearrangement joins TRBV5-1 to TRBJ2-7; tentatively, D is TRBD1 or TRBD2 (6 bases each). This CDR3 is 14 amino acids long. The germline V gene encodes CDR1 SGHRS and CDR2 YFSETQ. V was pared by 4 bases and J by 4 bases, with 15 bases between. The DNA for the CDR3 is TGCGCCAGCAGCCGCGGAACAGGGAGGTACGAGCAGTACTTC. This gives the protein CASSRGTGRYEQYF.

The rearrangement uses TRBV7-6 and TRBJ2-5, with 7 bases matching TRBD2. CDR1 SGHVS and CDR2 FNYEAQ come from the germline V gene. Germline trimming cut 7 bases from V and 5 bases from J; bases unmatched to any gene: 16. The CDR3 loop spans 16 amino acids. The CDR3 DNA reads TGTGCCAGCAAGGGTGTGCGTGGCGGGGGATTGGAGACCCAGTACTTC. This gives the protein CASKGVRGGGLETQYF.

This chain joins TRBV10-1 and TRBJ2-1, with 16 bases lining up with TRBD2. Trimming removed 4 bases from V and 6 bases from J; junction bases left unmatched: 3. The germline gives CDR1 WNHNN, CDR2 SYGVQD (reference sequence). The CDR3 is made up of 16 amino acids. The CDR3 loop is CASSGGTSGRANEQFF. CDR3 DNA sequence: TGCGCCAGCAGTGGGGGGACTAGCGGGAGGGCCAATGAGCAGTTCTTC.

The table lists this clone with a few counts. The chain is built from TRBV28 and TRBJ1-5; maybe TRBD1 (6 bases). CDR1 is MDHEN, CDR2 SYDVKM, per germline. The CDR3 is made up of 15 amino acids. Trimming left V 2 bases short and J 8 bases short, with 16 bases between. The CDR3 sequence: CASSLTGRLGEPQHF. CDR3 DNA sequence: TGTGCCAGCAGTTTAACAGGGCGTCTAGGTGAGCCCCAGCATTTT.

The chain employs TRBV5-4 and TRBJ2-5, with 8 bases lining up with TRBD1. The V and J ends lost 5 bases and 2 bases, in that order; junction bases with no gene match: 8. The CDR3 sequence is 15 residues long. Germline CDR1 SGHNT, CDR2 YYREEE (reference sequence). Here the CDR3 reads CASRKRGQVQETQYF. The CDR3 DNA follows: TGTGCCAGCAGAAAACGGGGACAGGTGCAAGAGACCCAGTACTTC.

The gene calls are TRBV7-9 and TRBJ1-5; D gene uncertain. The germline CDR1 and CDR2 sequences are SEHNR and FQNEAQ (reference sequence). V was clipped by 3 bases and J by 5 bases, with 11 bases between them. CDR3 length: 14 amino acids. CDR3 in amino acids: CASSLGTGDQPQHF. CDR3 bases: TGTGCCAGCAGCTTGGGCACCGGCGATCAGCCCCAGCATTTT.